Shown below are 2 T cell receptor beta chains from a single sample sequenced in a study of CD8+ T cells in alopecia areata. The sequencing template was cDNA reverse transcribed from extracted RNA. The method was immunoSEQ multiplex PCR; TCRdb's version includes in-frame clones alone and lacks a portion of them. Of more than 95,000 clones in the sample, approximately 47% are singletons; the top ten hold about 10%. Sequenced sample: NKG2D-low CD8+ T cells sorted from blood. These receptors were obtained from a human donor with alopecia areata.

On this clone itself: One junction end disagrees with the germline gene, perhaps due to a read error. The genes are TRBV20-1 and TRBJ2-3; D is uncertain. Germline values: CDR1 DFQATT, CDR2 SNEGSKA (reference sequence). The CDR3 loop spans 11 amino acids. CDR3 amino acids: CSARFTDTQYF. The DNA for the CDR3 is TGCAGCGCTAGATTCACAGATACGCAGTATTTT.

This chain links TRBV5-6 with TRBJ2-7, with D unclear. Germline V gene lookup returns CDR1 SGHDT and CDR2 YYEEEE. The CDR3 spans 14 residues. Trimming took off 4 bases at V and 4 bases at J, with 15 bases between the two ends. DNA of the CDR3: TGTGCCAGCAGCGCCGGATCTCCTTTATACGAGCAGTACTTC. Protein product: CASSAGSPLYEQYF.